This passage covers 20 T cell receptor beta chains from one sample sequenced in a study of T cells in Graves' hyperthyroidism and ophthalmopathy. TCR beta CDR3 region amplification was performed from RNA transcripts. A set of HTBI primers served as the primers for a first-round RT-PCR of the TCR CDR3. One entry per CDR3 protein, called by TCRdb with MiXCR from the multiplex PCR reads. The sample holds over 150,000 distinct CDR3 sequences, about a sixth seen once. Sequenced: blood. These receptors all come from a woman in her 50s with Graves' hyperthyroidism.

This clonotype appeared a few times. A much larger clone differs from this one at a single base, so this may be a read error. V usage is TRBV10-3 and J usage is TRBJ1-2; D might be TRBD1 (6 bases). The V end lost 7 bases, the J end lost 2 bases, and 14 bases lay between the germline ends. This CDR3 has 14 residues. CDR1 is ENHRY, CDR2 SYGVKD, per germline. The CDR3 bases are TGTGCCATCAAAAACCAGGGGATCAACTATGGCTACACCTTC. It is translated as CAIKNQGINYGYTF.

The chain combines TRBV5-1 with TRBJ2-7; possible D gene TRBD2, 6 bases. V was pared by 1 base and J by 0 bases, with 14 bases between. The V gene's germline CDR1 is SGHRS and CDR2 YFSETQ. CDR3 length equals 16 residues. The chain's CDR3 is CASSLKEGLFSYEQYF. DNA for the CDR3: TGCGCCAGCAGCTTGAAGGAGGGCCTGTTCTCCTACGAGCAGTACTTC.

This clonotype was seen many times. The rearrangement uses TRBV12-3 or TRBV12-4 and TRBJ1-1; no clear D gene. V was shortened by 6 bases and J by 0 bases, with 8 bases between the two germline ends. The CDR3 consists of 13 residues. The CDR3 loop is CASRLGMNTEAFF. For the CDR3, the DNA is TGTGCCAGCAGGCTCGGTATGAACACTGAAGCTTTCTTT.

There are many counts of this clonotype. This chain uses TRBV2 with TRBJ1-2; weak D call: TRBD1 (6 bases). The CDR3 spans 12 residues. Germline CDR1 and CDR2: SNHLY and FYNNEI. The ends were cut back, 6 bases at V and 4 bases at J, with 9 bases in the middle. The CDR3 spells CASSGQFYGYTF. CDR3 DNA: TGTGCCAGCAGCGGACAGTTCTATGGCTACACCTTC.

This clonotype was picked up many times. This chain uses TRBV7-9 with TRBJ2-3, with 13 nucleotides matching TRBD2. The CDR3 totals 17 residues. CDR1 and CDR2 (germline): SEHNR, FQNEAQ (reference sequence). V lost 5 bases and J lost 1; bases outside the gene matches: 6. The CDR3 region has the DNA TGTGCCAGCAGCCCGGGACTAGCGGGGACCCGCACAGATACGCAGTATTTT. It codes for CASSPGLAGTRTDTQYF.

This rearrangement joins TRBV20-1 to TRBJ1-5; D unclear. The germline V and J ends were trimmed by 0 bases and 0 bases, with 9 bases remaining between them. The CDR3 has 15 amino acids. The germline V gene encodes CDR1 DFQATT and CDR2 SNEGSKA (reference sequence). In DNA form, the CDR3 reads TGCAGTGCTAGAGATCACAGAGGTAGCAATCAGCCCCAGCATTTT. Protein sequence: CSARDHRGSNQPQHF.

This clonotype was observed a single time. The rearrangement uses TRBV19 and TRBJ1-1, with D unresolved. The CDR3 consists of 11 residues. CDR1 LNHDA and CDR2 SQIVND come from the germline V gene (reference sequence). V was shortened by 6 bases and J by 3 bases, with 5 bases between the two germline ends. CDR3 bases: TGTGCCAGTAGCTGGTACACTGAAGCTTTCTTT. This codes for CASSWYTEAFF. The whole variable domain, filled in from reference TRBV19 and TRBJ1-1, reads DGGITQSPKYLFRKEGQNVTLSCEQNLNHDAMYWYRQDPGQGLRLIYYSQIVNDFQKGDIAEGYSVSREKKESFPLTVTSAQKNPTAFYLCASSWYTEAFFGQGTRLTVV.

This clonotype was observed at least ten times. This CDR3 reads CASSLGGFYGYTF. The CDR3 nucleotides read TGTGCCAGCAGCTTAGGAGGATTCTATGGCTACACCTTC. The V call is TRBV11-2, the J call TRBJ1-2; no firm D call. This CDR3 has 13 amino acids. V lost 1 base, J lost 4 bases, and 7 bases lay in between. Germline V CDR1 and CDR2: SGHAT, FQNNGV.

Many counts were recorded for this clonotype. This chain's CDR3 is CASITGGAIVTGELFF. DNA of the CDR3: TGTGCCAGTATTACAGGGGGCGCAATAGTCACCGGGGAGCTGTTTTTT. The chain uses TRBV28 and TRBJ2-2; 9 positions match TRBD1. This CDR3 is 16 amino acids long. The V gene end was trimmed by 9 bases and the J gene end by 4 bases; junction bases not matched to a gene: 12. CDR1 and CDR2 from the germline V gene are MDHEN and SYDVKM.

The rearrangement joins TRBV28 to TRBJ2-7; 7 bases align to TRBD2. V lost 5 bases and J lost 1; bases outside the gene matches: 14. The length of the CDR3 is 17 residues. Germline CDR1 and CDR2: MDHEN and SYDVKM. DNA of the CDR3: TGTGCCAGCAGTCTTCTCTCTAGAGGGAGGGGTTCCTACGAGCAGTACTTC. This translates into CASSLLSRGRGSYEQYF.

This clonotype has at least ten counts. Here the CDR3 DNA reads TGCAGTGCCCAAACGACTAGCGGGCCGACCTACGAGCAGTACTTC. Translated: CSAQTTSGPTYEQYF. V gene TRBV20-1 combines with J gene TRBJ2-7; 10 bases align to TRBD2. The CDR3 consists of 15 residues. Germline assignment: CDR1 DFQATT and CDR2 SNEGSKA (reference sequence). V dropped 6 bases and J dropped 2; count of bases not matched to a gene: 10.

This clonotype was counted ten times or more. The CDR3 reads CATSRARGLSGELFF. CDR3 DNA sequence: TGTGCCACCAGCAGAGCTCGGGGTTTGAGCGGGGAGCTGTTTTTT. This chain links TRBV15 with TRBJ2-2; D perhaps matches TRBD2 (5 bases). The CDR3 is 15 residues long. Trimming took 1 base from V and 7 from J, leaving 13 bases between them. Germline V CDR1 and CDR2: LNHNV, YYDKDF (reference sequence).

The chain is built from TRBV20-1 and TRBJ2-5; D uncertain. The CDR3 sequence is 14 residues long. The V gene's germline CDR1 is DFQATT and CDR2 SNEGSKA (reference sequence). The ends were cut back, 1 base at V and 1 base at J, with 10 bases in the middle. The CDR3 bases are TGCAGTGCTAGAGTATCGGGCCTCCAAGAGACCCAGTACTTC. This translates into CSARVSGLQETQYF.

J is TRBJ1-5 and V is TRBV4-3; 10 bases are shared with TRBD1. V shed 0 bases and J 2 bases; nucleotides not matched to a gene: 7. Germline values: CDR1 LGHNA, CDR2 YSLEER. The CDR3 consists of 18 residues. The CDR3 protein is CASSQDAAGTGGNQPQHF. For the CDR3, the DNA is TGCGCCAGCAGCCAAGACGCCGCCGGGACAGGGGGCAATCAGCCCCAGCATTTT.

In its sample, this clonotype was seen many times. The chain has TRBV27 and TRBJ1-2; 8 bases are a match to TRBD1. This CDR3 is 14 amino acids long. The V gene's germline CDR1 is MNHEY and CDR2 SMNVEV (reference sequence). Trimming removed 7 bases from V and 3 bases from J; junction bases left unmatched: 7. The CDR3 reads CASTQLGQDYGYTF. The CDR3 coding sequence is TGTGCCAGCACCCAATTGGGACAGGACTATGGCTACACCTTC.

This clonotype came up many times. V and J are TRBV12-3 or TRBV12-4 and TRBJ2-3, with D tentatively TRBD2 (5 bases). This CDR3 has 14 amino acids. Trimming stripped 2 bases from V and 3 bases from J, with 9 bases between. This CDR3 is CASSLTRGTDTQYF. The DNA for the CDR3 is TGTGCCAGCAGTTTAACCAGAGGGACAGATACGCAGTATTTT.

This clonotype came up many times. The gene calls are TRBV6-1 and TRBJ2-7, with TRBD1 matching 9 bases. Germline CDR1 MNHNS, CDR2 SASEGT. The CDR3 has 15 amino acids. Germline trimming cut 6 bases from V and 7 bases from J; bases unmatched to any gene: 13. In DNA, the CDR3 is TGTGCCAGCAGACCCCGGGACAGGGCCCGGGGGGAGCAGTACTTC. This codes for CASRPRDRARGEQYF.

In its sample, this clonotype was seen many times. The chain carries TRBV11-2 and TRBJ2-7; 7 bases align to TRBD2. Germline V CDR1 and CDR2: SGHAT, FQNNGV. This CDR3 contains 14 residues. After removal of 7 bases from V and 2 bases from J, the junction contained 8 bases not matched to a gene. The CDR3 sequence is CASNHRGLTYEQYF. The CDR3 nucleotides read TGTGCCAGCAACCATCGGGGACTAACCTACGAGCAGTACTTC.

This clonotype was counted at least ten times. The rearrangement joins TRBV12-3 or TRBV12-4 to TRBJ1-6, with D possibly matching TRBD1 (6 bases). V shed 8 bases and J shed 5 bases, with 13 bases lying between them. The CDR3 covers 14 residues. The DNA for the CDR3 is TGTGCCAGCGGCGAACAGGGAAATAATTCACCCCTCCACTTT. This sequence encodes CASGEQGNNSPLHF.

This clonotype was found many times. The chain employs TRBV29-1 and TRBJ2-1; TRBD2 matches at 7 bases. The ends lost 3 bases at V and 7 bases at J; junction bases unmatched: 12. CDR3 length: 15 amino acids. The germline CDR1 and CDR2 sequences are SQVTM and ANQGSEA. The CDR3 bases are TGCAGCGTTGAGGGGAGGGGCGCGGGTAAAAATGAGCAGTTCTTC. Translated, it gives CSVEGRGAGKNEQFF.